This TCR beta chain came from a study of cytomegalovirus exposure and HLA in healthy donors. Study information: A previous analysis identified approximately 120 million unique TCR beta sequences derived from roughly 180 million T cells. Study results and limitations: Most TCRs appeared rarely, but some public TCRs recurred in many donors. A previous analysis found most TCR beta V segments productive roughly 90% or roughly 30% of the time. What was likely a sequencing artifact was a cluster of highly shared sequence variants.

Germline V CDR1 and CDR2: SGDLS, YYNGEE. This CDR3 contains 15 residues. Unmatched junction bases numbered 9, after V lost 4 bases and J lost 8 bases. Amplification used 60 Vbeta primers and 13 Jbeta primers. TCRdb keeps only in-frame clones here, not all; method: immunoSEQ multiplex PCR. Here the sample spans roughly 180,000 clones, 84% being singletons. Concerning this clone: Antigen unknown.

Sequencing was done on a sample of PBMCs. The chain links TRBV9 to TRBJ1-4; 9 nucleotides align to TRBD1. The sequence came from a boy aged 5-17 years in good health and CMV-seronegative. Written as DNA, the CDR3 is TGTGCCAGCAGCACACCCGGGACAGGGCGGGAAAAACTGTTTTTT. Encoded protein: CASSTPGTGREKLFF.